This TCR beta chain comes out of a study of T-cell reconstitution after alpha-beta-depleted transplantation in children listed by TCRdb under 2016. Looking at the study overall: Using TCR repertoire profiling, the study quantitatively followed how T-cell immune reconstitution unfolded in children after TCRalphabeta/CD19-depleted allogeneic hematopoietic cell transplantation.

Library prep was done by PCR. The sample was run on an Illumina HiSeq 2500. To normalize quantification of the TCRbeta repertoire, the TCR libraries were built with molecular barcoding that relied on unique molecular identifiers. In-frame beta chains were kept once TCRdb had trimmed the public reads at Q25 with fastp and called clones with MiXCR. One record per CDR3 amino acid sequence lists the most common genes and DNA. For this sample there are a few hundred thousand distinct CDR3 sequences; approximately 13% appear just once. The ten largest make up roughly 5.4% of the sample. This clonotype was detected ten times or more. There is no known antigen for this receptor. Qualities for individual bases were not recorded, and no much larger clone is one base off. The origin of this receptor is a human donor who donated a stem cell graft to a child with combined immunodeficiency. The material was PBMCs from the stem cell graft donor, obtained from the stem cell graft.

The DNA sequence is TGCAGCATGGATCCACTAGCGCGGAATGAGCAGTTCTTC. It translates to CSMDPLARNEQFF. The rearranged segments are TRBV29-1 and TRBJ2-1, with TRBD2 identical over 7 junction bases. Taken from cysteine to phenylalanine, the CDR3 has 13 residues. CDR3 DNA is the only sequence kept; it has 39 bases, read in frame from the first base. The germline V gene supplies CDR1 SQVTM and CDR2 ANQGSEA. At the junction V is shortened by 8 bases and J by 7 bases; bases outside the gene matches: 11.